This section outlines one T cell receptor beta chain sequence together with its context. Antigen: not known. One end of the junction does not line up with germline, which may come from a read error. Genomic DNA templated the TCR beta VDJ and CDR3 profiling. Each CDR3 protein is one row after TCRdb ran MiXCR on the reads. The table includes 270,000 or so distinct CDR3 sequences, 82% detected once. The source of the sample is a study of CD8+CD57+ T cells in acquired aplastic anemia. Study-level points and caveats: Patients and controls shared about 27 CD8+ CDR3 sequences.

Sequencing involved patients with CD8+CD57+ cell expansion previously shown by flow cytometry. All participating patients were living with severe acquired aplastic anemia. By the time of blood sampling, patients had still received no therapy. Germline V gene lookup returns CDR1 SNHLY and CDR2 FYNNEI. The CDR3 contains 15 residues. The genes are TRBV2 and TRBJ2-7; D gene ambiguous. Sequenced: sorted CD4+, CD8+, or CD8+CD57+ T cells (not recorded which) from PBMCs. This sequence originates from a human donor with aplastic anemia. The CDR3 DNA reads as TGTGCCAGCAGTGAGAGTGGGAACTATCACTACCAGCATTTTTTT. Its translation is CASSESGNYHYQHFF.